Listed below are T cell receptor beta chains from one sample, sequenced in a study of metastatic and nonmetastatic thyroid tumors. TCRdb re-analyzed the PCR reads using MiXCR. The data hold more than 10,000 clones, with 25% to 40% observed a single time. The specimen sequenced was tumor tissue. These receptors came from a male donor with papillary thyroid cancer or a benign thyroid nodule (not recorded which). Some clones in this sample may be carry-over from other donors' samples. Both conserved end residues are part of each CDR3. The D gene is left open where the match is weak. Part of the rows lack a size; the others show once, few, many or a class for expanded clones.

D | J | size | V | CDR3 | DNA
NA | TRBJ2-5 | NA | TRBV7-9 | CASSFSFRGEGETQYF | TGTGCCAGCAGCTTTTCATTTCGGGGTGAAGGAGAGACCCAGTACTTC
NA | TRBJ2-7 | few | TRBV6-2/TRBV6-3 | CASSWLATESSYEQYF | TGTGCCAGCAGTTGGCTTGCGACGGAGAGCTCCTACGAGCAGTACTTC
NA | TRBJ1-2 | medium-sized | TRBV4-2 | CASSQDLGSRYTF | TGTGCCAGCAGCCAAGATCTCGGGTCACGCTACACCTTC
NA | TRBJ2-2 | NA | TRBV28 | CASSFPSGEDTGELFF | TGTGCCAGCAGTTTCCCCAGCGGAGAAGACACCGGGGAGCTGTTTTTT
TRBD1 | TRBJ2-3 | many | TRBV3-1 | CASSQDRGQGLADTQYF | TGTGCCAGCAGCCAAGATAGGGGACAGGGTTTAGCAGATACGCAGTATTTT
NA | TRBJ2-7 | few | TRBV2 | CASGPRDNRAEQYF | TGTGCCAGCGGCCCCCGGGACAATAGGGCCGAGCAGTACTTC
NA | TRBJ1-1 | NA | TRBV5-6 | CASSLQKLNTEAFF | TGTGCCAGCAGCTTGCAGAAACTGAACACTGAAGCTTTCTTT
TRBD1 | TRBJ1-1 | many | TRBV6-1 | CASSEGTGGTEAFF | TGTGCCAGCAGTGAAGGGACAGGGGGCACTGAAGCTTTCTTT
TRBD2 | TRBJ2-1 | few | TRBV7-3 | CASSFGSGKDEQFF | TGTGCCAGCAGCTTCGGTAGCGGGAAGGATGAGCAGTTCTTC
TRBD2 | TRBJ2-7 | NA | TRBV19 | CASSPSGGGREQYF | TGTGCCAGTAGTCCCTCCGGGGGCGGGAGGGAGCAGTACTTC
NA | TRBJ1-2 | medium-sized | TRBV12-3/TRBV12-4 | CASSFRGGYTF | TGTGCCAGCAGTTTTAGGGGCGGCTACACCTTC
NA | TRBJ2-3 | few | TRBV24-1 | CATSDYSRGGADTQYF | TGTGCCACCAGTGATTATAGCAGGGGTGGGGCAGATACGCAGTATTTT
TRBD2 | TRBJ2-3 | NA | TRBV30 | CAWSDSGIAADTQYF | TGTGCCTGGAGTGACAGCGGGATTGCGGCAGATACGCAGTATTTT
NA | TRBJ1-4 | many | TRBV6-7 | CASSWNREANEKLFF | TGTGCCAGCAGTTGGAACAGGGAAGCTAATGAAAAACTGTTTTTT
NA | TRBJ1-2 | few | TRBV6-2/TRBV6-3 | CASSYDGRASGYTF | TGTGCCAGCAGTTACGATGGCAGGGCGAGCGGCTACACCTTC
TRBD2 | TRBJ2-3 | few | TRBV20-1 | CSARDPGLARTDTQYF | TGCAGTGCTAGAGATCCCGGACTAGCGCGCACAGATACGCAGTATTTT
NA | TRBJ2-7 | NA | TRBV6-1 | CASQDSVRGGEQYF | TGTGCCAGCCAGGACTCCGTGAGGGGCGGCGAGCAGTACTTC
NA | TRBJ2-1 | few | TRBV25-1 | CASKGSSNEQFF | TGTGCCAGCAAAGGGTCGAGCAATGAGCAGTTCTTC
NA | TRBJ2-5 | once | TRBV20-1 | CSGEYQETQYF | TGCAGTGGGGAGTACCAAGAGACCCAGTACTTC
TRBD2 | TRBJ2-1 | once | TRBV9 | CASSVGGLVINEQFF | TGTGCCAGCAGCGTAGGGGGACTAGTAATCAATGAGCAGTTCTTC
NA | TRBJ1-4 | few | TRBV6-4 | CASSYGVDNEKLFF | TGTGCCAGCAGTTACGGGGTGGATAATGAAAAACTGTTTTTT
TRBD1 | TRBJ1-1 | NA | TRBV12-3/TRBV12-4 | CASRDRPMNTEAFF | TGTGCCAGCAGGGACAGGCCTATGAACACTGAAGCTTTCTTT